The 22 T cell receptor beta chains presented below share a single source sample, sequenced in a study of identical twins. One entry per CDR3 protein results from TCRdb running MiXCR on the 5' RACE reads. Among about 690,000 distinct CDR3 sequences listed, 5.5% to 7.5% were seen once. Sequenced material: naive T cells sorted from blood. The receptors stem from a man younger than 35 in good health.

This clonotype was observed at least ten times. In nucleotides, the CDR3 is TGCAGCGCCCCACTAGCGGCGAACACCGGGGAGCTGTTTTTT. Translation: CSAPLAANTGELFF. This chain joins TRBV29-1 and TRBJ2-2; 8 nucleotides agree with TRBD2. V trimming: 7 bases; J trimming: 0 bases; junction bases outside the gene matches: 4. The CDR3 loop spans 14 amino acids. Germline CDR1 and CDR2: SQVTM and ANQGSEA.

This clonotype turned up a few times. V is TRBV7-9 and J is TRBJ1-1; D is possibly TRBD1 (5 bases). The CDR3 consists of 15 residues. Trimming shortened V by 4 bases and J by 2 bases, and 14 bases separated the two germline ends. Germline CDR1 is SEHNR and CDR2 is FQNEAQ (reference sequence). In DNA, the CDR3 is TGTGCCAGCAGCTCCGGGACGGTTGGAAACACTGAAGCTTTCTTT. This translates into CASSSGTVGNTEAFF.

The rearrangement uses TRBV12-3 or TRBV12-4 and TRBJ1-5; no reliable D call. This CDR3 is built from 14 residues. Trimming removed 3 bases at V and 6 bases at J, with 12 bases between. This chain's CDR3 is CASSFPAPGQPQHF. The CDR3 DNA sequence: TGTGCCAGCAGTTTCCCGGCCCCGGGTCAGCCCCAGCATTTT.

This clonotype came up many times. CDR3: CASTLLAGSNTGELFF. The CDR3 DNA reads TGCGCCAGCACACTACTAGCGGGATCGAACACCGGGGAGCTGTTTTTT. V gene TRBV4-3 combines with J gene TRBJ2-2; 10 positions agree with TRBD2. CDR3 length equals 16 residues. V shed 7 bases and J 0 bases; nucleotides not matched to a gene: 5. Germline lookup yields CDR1 LGHNA and CDR2 YSLEER.

This chain links TRBV6-2 or TRBV6-3 with TRBJ2-5; D is ambiguous. Germline loops: CDR1 MNHEY, CDR2 SVGEGT. The CDR3 loop spans 12 amino acids. V lost 4 bases and J 2 bases, leaving 5 bases between the germline ends. CDR3 bases: TGTGCCAGCAGTTTGTGGCAAGAGACCCAGTACTTC. It yields the protein CASSLWQETQYF.

The table lists this clonotype with a few counts. V and J are TRBV20-1 and TRBJ2-7; D is unresolved. Germline CDR1 is DFQATT and CDR2 is SNEGSKA (reference sequence). This CDR3 is built from 14 residues. Trimming removed 4 bases from V and 0 bases from J, with 13 bases in between. The CDR3 is CSAISSVSSYEQYF. The CDR3 DNA reads as TGCAGTGCTATCTCCTCCGTTAGCTCCTACGAGCAGTACTTC.

This chain connects TRBV11-2 to TRBJ2-1, with a tentative D call TRBD1 (6 bases). Trimming pared 5 bases from V and 4 bases from J, leaving 33 bases between. Germline V gene lookup returns CDR1 SGHAT and CDR2 FQNNGV. This CDR3 comprises 21 residues. CDR3 residues: CASSRNTGKGKLEGRYNEQFF. CDR3 coding DNA: TGTGCCAGCAGCCGTAATACAGGGAAGGGAAAGCTCGAAGGGAGATACAATGAGCAGTTCTTC.

This clonotype was picked up many times. The chain has TRBV6-1 and TRBJ2-3; D may be TRBD2 (6 bases). The CDR3 extends over 14 amino acids. With 7 bases removed from V and 2 bases from J, the gap between germline ends came to 13 bases. Germline lookup yields CDR1 MNHNS and CDR2 SASEGT. CDR3 sequence (DNA): TGTGCCAGCACCATCGCGGGACCCACAGATACGCAGTATTTT. Translating it yields CASTIAGPTDTQYF.

This clonotype showed up many times. The V gene is TRBV12-3 or TRBV12-4, the J gene TRBJ2-1; D gene ambiguous. The CDR3 is made up of 18 amino acids. Trimming took 2 bases from V and 10 from J, leaving 27 bases between them. The chain's CDR3 is CASSLSPLLGVTALEQFF. DNA for the CDR3: TGTGCCAGCAGTTTAAGCCCCCTTCTAGGTGTCACGGCGTTGGAGCAGTTCTTC.

This chain joins TRBV7-2 and TRBJ2-3; 7 positions match TRBD2. The germline V gene has CDR1 SGHTA and CDR2 FQGNSA. With V trimmed by 6 bases and J by 9 bases, 18 bases remained unmatched. This CDR3 comprises 16 residues. In nucleotides, the CDR3 is TGTGCCAGCAGTCGTCCGGGACTAACACCCGCGGGGACGCAGTATTTT. Its translation: CASSRPGLTPAGTQYF.

This clonotype was detected many times. This sequence joins TRBV5-1 and TRBJ2-3; TRBD2 agrees at 11 bases. V dropped 4 bases and J dropped 4; count of bases not matched to a gene: 8. From germline, CDR1 is SGHRS and CDR2 YFSETQ. The CDR3 sequence is 16 residues long. CDR3 in amino acids: CASSQRTSGGSDTQYF. CDR3 nucleotides: TGCGCCAGCAGCCAACGAACTAGCGGGGGATCAGATACGCAGTATTTT. Variable domain in full (rest from reference TRBV5-1 and TRBJ2-3): KAGVTQTPRYLIKTRGQQVTLSCSPISGHRSVSWYQQTPGQGLQFLFEYFSETQRNKGNFPGRFSGRQFSNSRSEMNVSTLELGDSALYLCASSQRTSGGSDTQYFGPGTRLTVL.

This clonotype was counted between two and nine times. The chain combines TRBV3-1 with TRBJ2-2; no clear D gene. The CDR3 extends over 11 amino acids. Germline V CDR1 and CDR2: LGHDT, YNNKEL (reference sequence). V dropped 2 bases and J dropped 7 bases, with 2 bases sitting between them. The CDR3 DNA reads as TGTGCCAGCAGCCAATTCGGGGAGCTGTTTTTT. Encoded protein: CASSQFGELFF.

The gene calls are TRBV7-3 and TRBJ1-1; 7 bases match TRBD1. This CDR3 has 14 amino acids. Germline V CDR1 and CDR2: SGHTA, FQGTGA. Trimming at V came to 2 bases and at J to 5 bases, leaving 5 bases not matched to a gene. The CDR3 DNA sequence: TGTGCCAGCAGCTTAGGCCCAGGGGGGACTGAAGCTTTCTTT. Residues: CASSLGPGGTEAFF.

The rearrangement links TRBV5-1 to TRBJ1-3; D may be TRBD1 (6 bases). Germline V gene lookup returns CDR1 SGHRS and CDR2 YFSETQ. The CDR3 contains 13 residues. Trimming shortened V by 5 bases and J by 4 bases, and 10 bases separated the two germline ends. In DNA form, the CDR3 reads TGCGCCAGCAGGAGGACAGAAGGAAACACCATATATTTT. This codes for CASRRTEGNTIYF.

Comment on this clonotype: This may be a read error, as it is one base from a much larger clone. The chain combines TRBV12-3 or TRBV12-4 with TRBJ1-1; TRBD1 agrees at 7 bases. J lost 4 bases, V lost 5 bases, and 7 bases had no gene match. The CDR3 is 14 amino acids. CDR3 DNA sequence: TGTGCCAGCAGTCTCCAGGGGGATAGCACTGAAGCTTTCTTT. Residues: CASSLQGDSTEAFF.

This clonotype occurred many times. This chain uses TRBV5-5 with TRBJ1-4; D may be TRBD1 (6 bases). The V gene lost 4 bases and the J gene lost 5 bases, with 15 bases spanning the gap. CDR3 size: 15 residues. Germline CDR1 SGHKS, CDR2 YYEKEE (reference sequence). This CDR3 reads CASSARQANNEKLFF. The CDR3 region has the DNA TGTGCCAGCAGCGCGAGACAGGCAAACAATGAAAAACTGTTTTTT.

Ten or more counts support this clonotype. V usage is TRBV20-1 and J usage is TRBJ2-5; 7 bases match TRBD1. The CDR3 has 14 amino acids. CDR1 DFQATT and CDR2 SNEGSKA come from the germline V gene (reference sequence). V dropped 5 bases and J dropped 3; count of bases not matched to a gene: 9. CDR3 DNA sequence: TGCAGTGCTGGGCCGGTCACAGGGGAAGAGACCCAGTACTTC. Translation gives CSAGPVTGEETQYF.

The V call is TRBV12-3 or TRBV12-4, the J call TRBJ2-7, with 7 bases identical to TRBD1. The CDR3 runs to 13 residues. Trimming removed 9 bases from V and 0 bases from J; junction bases left unmatched: 5. The CDR3 is CASGDSVSYEQYF. The CDR3 coding sequence is TGTGCCAGTGGGGACAGTGTCTCCTACGAGCAGTACTTC.

The J gene is TRBJ2-1, the V gene TRBV4-1; TRBD2 matches 7 bases. The CDR3 spans 16 residues. J was trimmed by 4 bases and V by 1 base; bases with no gene match: 7. CDR1 MGHRA and CDR2 YSYEKL come from the germline V gene. In DNA, the CDR3 is TGCGCCAGCAGCCAAGTTGTGGTCGGGAGGTACAATGAGCAGTTCTTC. This codes for CASSQVVVGRYNEQFF.

V usage is TRBV28 and J usage is TRBJ2-7; 10 bases agree with TRBD2. This CDR3 region has 17 residues. With V trimmed by 8 bases and J by 3 bases, 16 bases remained unmatched. The germline gives CDR1 MDHEN, CDR2 SYDVKM. CDR3 in amino acids: CASGEPGTSVSLYEQYF. For the CDR3, the DNA is TGTGCCAGCGGGGAGCCTGGGACTAGCGTGAGTCTCTACGAGCAGTACTTC. The variable domain in full, with the rest retrieved from reference TRBV28 and TRBJ2-7, is DVKVTQSSRYLVKRTGEKVFLECVQDMDHENMFWYRQDPGLGLRLIYFSYDVKMKEKGDIPEGYSVSREKKERFSLILESASTNQTSMYLCASGEPGTSVSLYEQYFGPGTRLTVT.

The chain has TRBV4-2 and TRBJ2-2; D gene uncertain. CDR3 length: 15 amino acids. V was clipped by 1 base and J by 13 bases, with 19 bases between them. The V gene's germline CDR1 is LGHNA and CDR2 YNFKEQ. The CDR3 sequence is CASSQVDMLESVLFF. The CDR3 coding sequence is TGTGCCAGCAGCCAAGTCGACATGCTGGAGTCGGTGCTGTTTTTT.

This CDR3 reads CASSTLSNSNQPQHF. CDR3 nucleotides: TGTGCCAGCAGCACCCTCAGTAATAGCAATCAGCCCCAGCATTTT. V is TRBV7-2 and J is TRBJ1-5; D gene unclear. This CDR3 has 15 amino acids. Deletions cut 5 bases from V and 0 bases from J, with 11 bases between. CDR1 is SGHTA and CDR2 is FQGNSA in the germline V gene.